One and the same sample provided the 20 T cell receptor beta chains below, sequenced in a study of cytomegalovirus exposure and HLA in healthy donors. Generated by immunoSEQ multiplex PCR, the TCRdb table keeps only in-frame clones and is missing some. Altogether roughly 63,000 clones are present, 70% to 90% being singletons, with the ten largest covering 1.2%. The source material was PBMCs. The receptors stem from a woman younger than 35 in good health and CMV-seronegative.

J is TRBJ1-1 and V is TRBV10-1; 7 bases match TRBD1. The V gene end was trimmed by 0 bases and the J gene end by 4 bases; junction bases not matched to a gene: 2. This CDR3 contains 14 residues. The germline V gene has CDR1 WNHNN and CDR2 SYGVQD (reference sequence). CDR3 coding DNA: TGCGCCAGCAGTGAGTCAGGGGGCACCACTGAAGCTTTCTTT. Its protein is CASSESGGTTEAFF.

The chain is built from TRBV27 and TRBJ2-1; TRBD2 matches 10 bases. The CDR3 length is 15 residues. From germline, CDR1 is MNHEY and CDR2 SMNVEV (reference sequence). J gave up 4 bases and V 5 bases, and 5 bases lay outside the gene matches. DNA of the CDR3: TGTGCCAGCAGTATGCTAGCGGGGGCTTACAATGAGCAGTTCTTC. This encodes CASSMLAGAYNEQFF.

The chain has TRBV4-1 and TRBJ1-4, with 8 bases lining up with TRBD1. V lost 1 base and J lost 13; bases outside the gene matches: 8. Germline V gene sequence: CDR1 MGHRA, CDR2 YSYEKL. The CDR3 runs to 14 residues. The CDR3 is CASSQGVWDRLLFF. In nucleotides, the CDR3 is TGCGCCAGCAGCCAAGGGGTCTGGGACAGGCTACTGTTTTTT.

CDR3 residues: CATSRATGKETQYF. The CDR3 DNA reads as TGTGCCACCAGCAGGGCCACAGGGAAAGAGACCCAGTACTTC. The rearrangement uses TRBV15 and TRBJ2-5; D is possibly TRBD1 (6 bases). This CDR3 has 14 amino acids. The germline V gene has CDR1 LNHNV and CDR2 YYDKDF (reference sequence). Trimming took off 3 bases at V and 3 bases at J, with 11 bases between the two ends.

A single count supports this clone. The chain couples TRBV10-3 to TRBJ2-3; 11 bases are a match to TRBD2. V dropped 4 bases and J dropped 2; count of bases not matched to a gene: 8. Germline lookup yields CDR1 ENHRY and CDR2 SYGVKD. CDR3 length: 17 amino acids. CDR3 nucleotide sequence: TGTGCCATCAGTGGGACTAGCGGGTGGGACCTCACAGATACGCAGTATTTT. This sequence encodes CAISGTSGWDLTDTQYF.

J is TRBJ1-2 and V is TRBV5-1; 7 nucleotides align to TRBD1. From germline, CDR1 is SGHRS and CDR2 YFSETQ. This CDR3 has 16 amino acids. After removal of 2 bases from V and 6 bases from J, the junction contained 13 bases not matched to a gene. The CDR3: CASSLKRGRVVDGYTF. The CDR3, as DNA: TGCGCCAGCAGCTTAAAAAGGGGGCGCGTCGTTGATGGCTACACCTTC.

The chain uses TRBV6-5 and TRBJ2-3; D is perhaps TRBD2 (6 bases). Germline V gives CDR1 MNHEY, CDR2 SVGAGI. V was trimmed by 6 bases and J by 3 bases, leaving 13 bases between them. This CDR3 is 14 amino acids long. CDR3 sequence (DNA): TGTGCCAGCAGCTCCGGGGGACCGACAGATACGCAGTATTTT. This translates into CASSSGGPTDTQYF.

The chain couples TRBV7-6 to TRBJ1-1; 9 bases match TRBD1. The V gene's germline CDR1 is SGHVS and CDR2 FNYEAQ. With 5 bases clipped from V and 1 base from J, the junction kept 5 bases outside the gene matches. The CDR3 loop spans 15 amino acids. The CDR3 region is CASSPGTGKNTEAFF. The CDR3 nucleotides read TGTGCCAGCAGCCCCGGGACAGGGAAGAACACTGAAGCTTTCTTT.

The rearrangement joins TRBV6-5 to TRBJ2-7, with 9 nucleotides matching TRBD2. V lost 6 bases, J lost 2 bases, and 8 bases stayed unmatched. This CDR3 comprises 15 residues. Germline CDR1 reads MNHEY; CDR2 reads SVGAGI. The CDR3 region is CASSPMAGGPYEQYF. The CDR3 region has the DNA TGTGCCAGCAGCCCCATGGCGGGAGGGCCCTACGAGCAGTACTTC.

This rearrangement joins TRBV7-9 to TRBJ2-7; D not resolved. The CDR3 is 12 residues long. Germline V gene sequence: CDR1 SEHNR, CDR2 FQNEAQ (reference sequence). The germline V and J ends were trimmed by 5 bases and 2 bases, with 7 bases remaining between them. This CDR3 is CASSPRAYEQYF. In DNA form, the CDR3 reads TGTGCCAGCAGCCCCCGGGCCTACGAGCAGTACTTC. The complete variable domain, with remaining parts taken from reference TRBV7-9 and TRBJ2-7, reads DTGVSQNPRHKITKRGQNVTFRCDPISEHNRLYWYRQTLGQGPEFLTYFQNEAQLEKSRLLSDRFSAERPKGSFSTLEIQRTEQGDSAMYLCASSPRAYEQYFGPGTRLTVT.

The sample holds one count of this clone. This sequence joins TRBV5-1 and TRBJ1-1; D is ambiguous. CDR3 length: 14 residues. Germline V gene data show CDR1 as SGHRS and CDR2 as YFSETQ. The V and J ends lost 3 bases and 0 bases respectively, with 9 bases between them. The CDR3 protein is CASSSGQVNTEAFF. Written as DNA, the CDR3 is TGCGCCAGCAGCTCCGGTCAGGTGAACACTGAAGCTTTCTTT. Full variable domain (outside the CDR3, taken from reference TRBV5-1 and TRBJ1-1): KAGVTQTPRYLIKTRGQQVTLSCSPISGHRSVSWYQQTPGQGLQFLFEYFSETQRNKGNFPGRFSGRQFSNSRSEMNVSTLELGDSALYLCASSSGQVNTEAFFGQGTRLTVV.

The genes are TRBV5-6 and TRBJ2-3, with 11 nucleotides matching TRBD1. The CDR3 loop spans 14 amino acids. CDR1 is SGHDT and CDR2 is YYEEEE in the germline V gene. Germline trimming cut 4 bases from V and 4 bases from J; bases unmatched to any gene: 2. CDR3 nucleotide sequence: TGTGCCAGCAGCCGGGGACAGGGGGCAGATACGCAGTATTTT. Residues: CASSRGQGADTQYF.

This chain uses TRBV6-6 with TRBJ1-5; no reliable D call. V shed 6 bases and J shed 7 bases, with 13 bases lying between them. CDR3 length: 13 amino acids. Germline V lookup: CDR1 MNHNY, CDR2 SVGAGI (reference sequence). CDR3 in DNA: TGTGCCAGCAGCCCAGGTTTCTTGCAGCCCCAGCATTTT. The encoded protein is CASSPGFLQPQHF.

The rearrangement uses TRBV7-9 and TRBJ2-5, with D hard to call. The CDR3 is 12 amino acids. V lost 3 bases, J lost 5 bases, and 7 bases lay in between. In germline, CDR1 is SEHNR, CDR2 FQNEAQ (reference sequence). The CDR3 bases are TGTGCCAGCAGCTTGAGTTGGGAGACCCAGTACTTC. Protein sequence: CASSLSWETQYF.

The chain couples TRBV4-1 to TRBJ2-7, with D maybe TRBD1 (6 bases). The V gene's germline CDR1 is MGHRA and CDR2 YSYEKL. V was trimmed by 0 bases and J by 4 bases, leaving 13 bases between them. CDR3 size: 15 residues. The CDR3 DNA reads TGCGCCAGCAGCCAAGACTCGTTCGGACAGTACGAGCAGTACTTC. Encoded protein: CASSQDSFGQYEQYF.

This chain joins TRBV7-9 and TRBJ2-5; D remains ambiguous. CDR1 is SEHNR and CDR2 is FQNEAQ in the germline V gene (reference sequence). The CDR3 runs to 13 residues. Trimming left V 2 bases short and J 5 bases short, with 9 bases between. CDR3 DNA: TGTGCCAGCAGCTTATCAGGTGGGGAGACCCAGTACTTC. Translating gives CASSLSGGETQYF.

To note about this clone: At one of its ends the junction is not consistent with the germline gene, which may arise from a read error. The chain is built from TRBV28 and TRBJ1-4; tentative D call: TRBD1 (5 bases). The CDR3 covers 13 residues. Germline V gene data show CDR1 as MDHEN and CDR2 as SYDVKM. The CDR3, as DNA: TGTGCCAGCAGTTTTCCCGGCCCGAGGGGAGGTCATTTT. Translation gives CASSFPGPRGGHF.

The CDR3 coding sequence is TGTGCCAGCAGCTTTCACAGGGGCACCTACAATGAGCAGTTCTTC. Encoded protein: CASSFHRGTYNEQFF. The chain is built from TRBV5-8 and TRBJ2-1, with 7 bases aligning to TRBD1. Germline V gives CDR1 SGHTS, CDR2 YDEGEE. Trimming removed 2 bases from V and 2 bases from J; junction bases left unmatched: 4. The CDR3 length is 15 residues.

The V call is TRBV6-5, the J call TRBJ2-7, with 12 bases that match TRBD1. The V segment lost 7 bases and the J segment 4 bases; nucleotides outside the gene matches: 5. The CDR3 extends over 14 amino acids. The germline gives CDR1 MNHEY, CDR2 SVGAGI. The CDR3 here is CASTPGQGAYEQYF. The DNA of the CDR3 is TGTGCCAGCACCCCGGGACAGGGGGCTTACGAGCAGTACTTC.

This rearrangement joins TRBV29-1 to TRBJ1-1; D may be TRBD1 (5 bases). The CDR3 contains 13 residues. Germline CDR1 and CDR2: SQVTM and ANQGSEA. The V end was cut by 6 bases, the J end by 1 base, with 12 bases between. The CDR3 DNA reads as TGCAGCGTACGACAGTTCTCGAACACTGAAGCTTTCTTT. It translates to CSVRQFSNTEAFF. The whole variable domain, remainder taken from reference TRBV29-1 and TRBJ1-1, is SAVISQKPSRDICQRGTSLTIQCQVDSQVTMMFWYRQQPGQSLTLIATANQGSEATYESGFVIDKFPISRPNLTFSTLTVSNMSPEDSSIYLCSVRQFSNTEAFFGQGTRLTVV.